This entry lists 18 T cell receptor beta chains sequenced from one sample in a study of OX40 agonist ivuxolimab in advanced cancers. Data came from immunoSEQ multiplex PCR; TCRdb stores just in-frame clones and leaves some out. The sample contains roughly 76,000 clones, about 82% of which appear only once. Sequencing used CD4+ or CD8+ T cells sorted from blood, obtained in a trial of the OX40 agonist ivuxolimab. These receptors came from an adult with an advanced solid tumor such as melanoma, head and neck, liver or kidney cancer.

The J gene is TRBJ2-6, the V gene TRBV27, with 7 positions matching TRBD1. The V segment lost 0 bases and the J segment 3 bases; nucleotides outside the gene matches: 8. The CDR3 length is 18 residues. Germline CDR1 MNHEY, CDR2 SMNVEV (reference sequence). CDR3 sequence reads: CASSLSGRGSSGANVLTF. As DNA, the CDR3 is TGTGCCAGCAGTTTATCCGGCAGGGGGAGTAGTGGGGCCAACGTCCTGACTTTC.

The chain carries TRBV11-3 and TRBJ1-1; 12 positions agree with TRBD1. The CDR3 loop spans 14 amino acids. Germline V lookup: CDR1 SGHNT, CDR2 YENEEA. Trimming cost V 7 bases and J 5 bases; bases outside gene matches: 5. The CDR3 nucleotides read TGTGCCAGCAAACCGGGACAGGGGGCTACTGAAGCTTTCTTT. Translation gives CASKPGQGATEAFF.

This rearrangement joins TRBV2 to TRBJ2-2; D is ambiguous. V lost 0 bases and J lost 1, with 6 bases in between. Per the germline V gene, CDR1 is SNHLY and CDR2 is FYNNEI. This CDR3 comprises 15 residues. The CDR3, as DNA: TGTGCCAGCAGTGAAGCCCGGAAGAACACCGGGGAGCTGTTTTTT. It encodes CASSEARKNTGELFF.

This chain connects TRBV19 to TRBJ2-1; D is unresolved. CDR1 is LNHDA, CDR2 SQIVND, per germline (reference sequence). The CDR3 loop spans 13 amino acids. Trimming removed 6 bases at V and 3 bases at J, with 9 bases between. The CDR3 loop is CASSPLIYNEQFF. CDR3 nucleotides: TGTGCCAGTAGCCCGCTAATCTACAATGAGCAGTTCTTC.

This clone was recorded once. The chain employs TRBV6-5 and TRBJ2-7; D is undetermined. Looked up from germline, CDR1 is MNHEY and CDR2 is SVGAGI. The ends were cut back, 0 bases at V and 4 bases at J, with 7 bases in the middle. The CDR3 contains 13 residues. In DNA form, the CDR3 reads TGTGCCAGCAGTTACTCGATGGGTTACGAGCAGTACGTC. Translating gives CASSYSMGYEQYV.

This clone came up a few times. The chain combines TRBV6-5 with TRBJ2-5, with 7 positions matching TRBD1. The CDR3 is 14 residues long. The junction had 8 bases not matched to a gene; V was cut back by 6 bases and J by 4 bases. Germline V gives CDR1 MNHEY, CDR2 SVGAGI. CDR3 sequence: CASRNRQGGETQYF. The CDR3 DNA reads as TGTGCCAGCAGAAACAGACAGGGTGGAGAGACCCAGTACTTC.

The chain combines TRBV6-5 with TRBJ1-6; the D gene is possibly TRBD1 (5 bases). Trimming stripped 2 bases from V and 8 bases from J, with 16 bases between. The CDR3 loop spans 16 amino acids. Germline V gene data show CDR1 as MNHEY and CDR2 as SVGAGI. Written as DNA, the CDR3 is TGTGCCAGCAGTTACGGTACCGGGACGCTCGATTCACCCCTCCACTTT. Its translation: CASSYGTGTLDSPLHF.

Here the CDR3 reads CASAPEASTQPQHF. CDR3 nucleotide sequence: TGTGCCAGCGCCCCAGAGGCCTCCACTCAGCCCCAGCATTTT. The V gene is TRBV11-1, the J gene TRBJ1-5; D uncertain. The CDR3 covers 14 residues. Germline V gene lookup returns CDR1 SGHAT and CDR2 FQDESV (reference sequence). Trimming took 8 bases from V and 6 from J, leaving 17 bases between them.

This chain connects TRBV2 to TRBJ2-5; D is perhaps TRBD1 (6 bases). The DNA end is more similar to TRBJ2-7, so the J call may be wrong. The CDR3 is made up of 14 amino acids. From germline, CDR1 is SNHLY and CDR2 FYNNEI. The CDR3 sequence: CASSSQGNSYEQYF. In nucleotides, the CDR3 is TGTGCCAGCAGTTCTCAGGGGAACTCCTACGAGCAGTACTTC.

The chain carries TRBV19 and TRBJ1-2, with 7 bases lining up with TRBD1. Germline V gives CDR1 LNHDA, CDR2 SQIVND (reference sequence). This CDR3 has 14 amino acids. Trimming cost V 6 bases and J 0 bases; bases outside gene matches: 4. CDR3 amino acids: CASSPTGTNYGYTF. Written as DNA, the CDR3 is TGTGCCAGTAGCCCGACAGGGACTAACTATGGCTACACCTTC.

This chain links TRBV28 with TRBJ2-5; D is undetermined. The CDR3 runs 14 residues. Germline loops: CDR1 MDHEN, CDR2 SYDVKM. The V gene lost 3 bases and the J gene lost 3 bases, with 11 bases spanning the gap. The CDR3, as DNA: TGTGCCAGCAGTTTTATGGCAACAGAAGAGACCCAGTACTTC. It is translated as CASSFMATEETQYF. The variable domain in full, with the rest retrieved from reference TRBV28 and TRBJ2-5, is DVKVTQSSRYLVKRTGEKVFLECVQDMDHENMFWYRQDPGLGLRLIYFSYDVKMKEKGDIPEGYSVSREKKERFSLILESASTNQTSMYLCASSFMATEETQYFGPGTRLLVL.

The V and J genes are TRBV2 and TRBJ2-4; 7 nucleotides match TRBD1. After removal of 7 bases from V and 7 bases from J, the junction contained 13 bases not matched to a gene. Looked up from germline, CDR1 is SNHLY and CDR2 is FYNNEI. The CDR3 covers 15 residues. The DNA for the CDR3 is TGTGCCAGCACCCCAAGACAGGGTACGGGGAACATTCAGTACTTC. The encoded protein is CASTPRQGTGNIQYF.

The V and J genes are TRBV7-2 and TRBJ2-5; D gene uncertain. Trimming removed 5 bases from V and 7 bases from J, with 11 bases in between. The CDR3 sequence is 12 residues long. Germline-derived CDR1 and CDR2 are SGHTA and FQGNSA. CDR3 region: CASSPALGTQYF. CDR3 coding DNA: TGTGCCAGCAGCCCGGCCCTAGGGACCCAGTACTTC.

The chain recombines TRBV10-2 with TRBJ2-7; 11 positions agree with TRBD2. Germline values: CDR1 WSHSY, CDR2 SAAADI. The trim removed 5 bases at V and 3 bases at J, leaving 9 bases unmatched. This CDR3 has 16 residues. The CDR3 reads CASSPGTSGRYYEQYF. The CDR3 DNA follows: TGCGCCAGCAGTCCAGGGACTAGCGGACGTTACTACGAGCAGTACTTC.

A single count supports this clone. The genes are TRBV4-2 and TRBJ1-1, with TRBD1 as a possible D gene (5 bases). The length of the CDR3 is 13 residues. Germline values: CDR1 LGHNA, CDR2 YNFKEQ. V was clipped by 1 base and J by 3 bases, with 6 bases between them. As DNA, the CDR3 is TGTGCCAGCAGCCAAGTGGGGGACACTGAAGCTTTCTTT. It encodes CASSQVGDTEAFF.

The chain is built from TRBV7-8 and TRBJ2-3; D is unclear. The germline V gene encodes CDR1 SGHVS and CDR2 FQNEAQ. The CDR3 sequence is 16 residues long. Trimming left V 3 bases short and J 0 bases short, with 13 bases between. The CDR3 sequence is CASSLLRSSSTDTQYF. The CDR3 DNA is TGTGCCAGCAGCTTGTTGCGGAGCTCTAGCACAGATACGCAGTATTTT.

This clone turned up a few times. The chain uses TRBV7-3 and TRBJ2-2; 11 nucleotides align to TRBD2. The germline V gene encodes CDR1 SGHTA and CDR2 FQGTGA. After removal of 2 bases from V and 4 bases from J, the junction contained 3 bases not matched to a gene. The CDR3 has 16 amino acids. The CDR3 region is CASSLSTSGATGELFF. Here the CDR3 DNA reads TGTGCCAGCAGCTTATCGACTAGCGGGGCCACCGGGGAGCTGTTTTTT.

The V and J genes are TRBV5-8 and TRBJ2-1, with TRBD2 identical over 7 bases. V lost 2 bases, J lost 4 bases, and 6 bases stayed unmatched. The V gene's germline CDR1 is SGHTS and CDR2 YDEGEE. This CDR3 contains 15 residues. CDR3 nucleotide sequence: TGTGCCAGCAGCTTAGGCGGGAGAACTTACAATGAGCAGTTCTTC. Amino acids: CASSLGGRTYNEQFF. The full variable domain, in which reference TRBV5-8 and TRBJ2-1 provide the parts outside the CDR3, is EAGVTQSPTHLIKTRGQQATLRCSPISGHTSVYWYQQALGLGLQFLLWYDEGEERNRGNFPPRFSGRQFPNYSSELNVNALELEDSALYLCASSLGGRTYNEQFFGPGTRLTVL.